This T cell receptor beta chain stems from a study of identical twins. Notes on the study in general: Twin sharing of out-of-frame TCR alpha was underestimated by models in monozygotic pairs.

A few counts support this clonotype. Its specificity is unknown. The CDR3 is made up of 15 amino acids. The V gene end was trimmed by 2 bases and the J gene end by 5 bases; junction bases not matched to a gene: 8. TCRdb itself ran the 5' RACE reads through MiXCR, one entry per CDR3 protein. Here the sample spans around 370,000 distinct CDR3 sequences, about 10% being singletons. The clonotype originates from a woman between 45 and 65 years old in good health. This rearrangement joins TRBV12-3 or TRBV12-4 to TRBJ2-7, with 8 bases lining up with TRBD2. Input material: naive T cells sorted from blood. CDR3 DNA: TGTGCCAGCAGTTTAAGAGGACTAGCCAGGAACGAGCAGTACTTC. Its protein product is CASSLRGLARNEQYF.